This is a list of T cell receptor beta chains from one sample in a study of blood T cell repertoires in COVID-19. The data were produced by immunoSEQ multiplex PCR, yet TCRdb's version contains in-frame clones alone and is incomplete. The sample comprises approximately 62,000 clones, about 81% of which are singletons, and around 14% rests with the top ten. Sequences were obtained from peripheral blood. The source is a man aged 80 or over with acute or convalescent COVID-19. CDR3s include the opening cysteine and the closing phenylalanine or tryptophan. Each record gives: CDR3 protein, CDR3 DNA, clone size, V gene, D gene, J gene. D genes are given only for firm matches. A clone size is listed for some rows: how often the clone was seen (once, few, many), or a class if it is expanded.

cdr3_aa: CASSQAAGQSYEQYF
cdr3_nt: TGCGCCAGCAGCCAAGCGGCAGGGCAATCCTACGAGCAGTACTTC
clone_size: NA
v_call: TRBV4-1
d_call: NA
j_call: TRBJ2-7

cdr3_aa: CSVVPRESSSGNTIYF
cdr3_nt: TGCAGCGTTGTCCCCCGGGAGAGCAGCTCTGGAAACACCATATATTTT
clone_size: NA
v_call: TRBV29-1
d_call: NA
j_call: TRBJ1-3

cdr3_aa: CAISSSGASTDTQYF
cdr3_nt: TGTGCCATCAGCTCGAGCGGGGCCAGCACAGATACGCAGTATTTT
clone_size: NA
v_call: TRBV10-3
d_call: TRBD2
j_call: TRBJ2-3

cdr3_aa: CASSSRGPNYGYTF
cdr3_nt: TGTGCCAGCAGCTCCAGGGGGCCCAACTATGGCTACACCTTC
clone_size: NA
v_call: TRBV11-2
d_call: TRBD1
j_call: TRBJ1-2

cdr3_aa: CSASIGEVNTEAFF
cdr3_nt: TGCAGTGCTAGTATCGGGGAAGTGAACACTGAAGCTTTCTTT
clone_size: NA
v_call: TRBV20-1
d_call: NA
j_call: TRBJ1-1

cdr3_aa: CSVEVGGRRAPTEAFF
cdr3_nt: TGCAGCGTTGAAGTGGGTGGGAGAAGGGCACCCACTGAAGCTTTCTTT
clone_size: NA
v_call: TRBV29-1
d_call: NA
j_call: TRBJ1-1

cdr3_aa: CASSPGTSGANEQFF
cdr3_nt: TGCGCCAGCAGCCCTGGGACTAGCGGGGCGAATGAGCAGTTCTTC
clone_size: NA
v_call: TRBV5-1
d_call: TRBD2
j_call: TRBJ2-1

cdr3_aa: CASSGGEGEPQHF
cdr3_nt: TGTGCCAGCAGTGGGGGGGAAGGGGAGCCCCAGCATTTT
clone_size: NA
v_call: TRBV2
d_call: NA
j_call: TRBJ1-5

cdr3_aa: CASRSTGGSTDTQYF
cdr3_nt: TGTGCCAGCAGGTCCACGGGGGGGAGCACAGATACGCAGTATTTT
clone_size: NA
v_call: TRBV13
d_call: TRBD2
j_call: TRBJ2-3

cdr3_aa: CATTGTSGGYNEQFF
cdr3_nt: TGTGCCACCACGGGGACTAGCGGGGGGTACAATGAGCAGTTCTTC
clone_size: NA
v_call: TRBV19
d_call: TRBD2
j_call: TRBJ2-1

cdr3_aa: CAWSAGTSGGEQYF
cdr3_nt: TGTGCCTGGAGTGCGGGAACTAGCGGGGGCGAGCAGTACTTC
clone_size: few
v_call: TRBV30
d_call: TRBD2
j_call: TRBJ2-7

cdr3_aa: CAISESPGQTYEQYF
cdr3_nt: TGTGCCATCAGTGAGTCCCCGGGACAGACCTACGAGCAGTACTTC
clone_size: NA
v_call: TRBV10-3
d_call: TRBD1
j_call: TRBJ2-7

cdr3_aa: CASPAGDGYTF
cdr3_nt: TGTGCCAGTCCCGCCGGGGATGGCTACACCTTC
clone_size: NA
v_call: TRBV7-9
d_call: NA
j_call: TRBJ1-2

cdr3_aa: CASSLSTGFGNQPQHF
cdr3_nt: TGTGCCAGCAGCTTGTCTACAGGGTTTGGGAATCAGCCCCAGCATTTT
clone_size: NA
v_call: TRBV7-2
d_call: NA
j_call: TRBJ1-5

cdr3_aa: CASSEYGQGRETQYF
cdr3_nt: TGTGCCAGCAGTGAATACGGGCAGGGGCGAGAGACCCAGTACTTC
clone_size: NA
v_call: TRBV25-1
d_call: NA
j_call: TRBJ2-5

cdr3_aa: CASSFLPDTGELFF
cdr3_nt: TGCGCCAGCAGCTTCCTCCCCGACACCGGGGAGCTGTTTTTT
clone_size: NA
v_call: TRBV5-1
d_call: NA
j_call: TRBJ2-2

cdr3_aa: CASSQGGNQPQHF
cdr3_nt: TGCGCCAGCAGCCAAGGAGGAAATCAGCCCCAGCATTTT
clone_size: NA
v_call: TRBV4-1
d_call: NA
j_call: TRBJ1-5

cdr3_aa: CASSLQGGTEAFF
cdr3_nt: TGTGCCAGCAGCTTACAGGGTGGCACTGAAGCTTTCTTT
clone_size: NA
v_call: TRBV7-9
d_call: NA
j_call: TRBJ1-1

cdr3_aa: CAISPSGGDYEQYF
cdr3_nt: TGTGCCATCAGTCCTAGCGGGGGGGACTACGAGCAGTACTTC
clone_size: NA
v_call: TRBV10-3
d_call: TRBD2
j_call: TRBJ2-7

cdr3_aa: CAISADTFNTEAFF
cdr3_nt: TGTGCCATCAGTGCGGACACCTTCAACACTGAAGCTTTCTTT
clone_size: NA
v_call: TRBV10-3
d_call: NA
j_call: TRBJ1-1

cdr3_aa: CASSPSTRGEQFF
cdr3_nt: TGTGCCAGCAGCCCGTCAACCAGGGGTGAGCAGTTCTTC
clone_size: once
v_call: TRBV11-3
d_call: NA
j_call: TRBJ2-1

cdr3_aa: CASERRLAGFGEQFF
cdr3_nt: TGTGCCAGCGAACGAAGACTAGCAGGGTTCGGTGAGCAGTTCTTC
clone_size: NA
v_call: TRBV2
d_call: TRBD2
j_call: TRBJ2-1

cdr3_aa: CASRQGLYSNQPQHF
cdr3_nt: TGTGCCAGCAGGCAGGGGCTGTATAGCAATCAGCCCCAGCATTTT
clone_size: NA
v_call: TRBV2
d_call: NA
j_call: TRBJ1-5

cdr3_aa: CASSYSNSGTNYEQYF
cdr3_nt: TGTGCCAGCAGTTACAGCAACTCAGGGACAAACTACGAGCAGTACTTC
clone_size: NA
v_call: TRBV6-6
d_call: NA
j_call: TRBJ2-7

cdr3_aa: CASSAGQAYNEQFF
cdr3_nt: TGTGCCAGCAGCGCGGGACAGGCCTACAATGAGCAGTTCTTC
clone_size: few
v_call: TRBV5-6
d_call: TRBD1
j_call: TRBJ2-1

cdr3_aa: CASSPQTGGTNTEAFF
cdr3_nt: TGCGCCAGCAGCCCCCAGACAGGGGGTACGAACACTGAAGCTTTCTTT
clone_size: once
v_call: TRBV5-1
d_call: TRBD1
j_call: TRBJ1-1

cdr3_aa: CASKGQVVNTEAFF
cdr3_nt: TGTGCCAGCAAGGGACAGGTTGTGAACACTGAAGCTTTCTTT
clone_size: once
v_call: TRBV2
d_call: TRBD1
j_call: TRBJ1-1

cdr3_aa: CASSGAGATGTDTQYF
cdr3_nt: TGTGCCAGCTCAGGGGCGGGGGCCACCGGCACAGATACGCAGTATTTT
clone_size: NA
v_call: TRBV18
d_call: NA
j_call: TRBJ2-3

cdr3_aa: CASSQDRGPRPGIQYF
cdr3_nt: TGCGCCAGCAGTCAGGACAGGGGGCCACGCCCCGGCATTCAGTACTTC
clone_size: NA
v_call: TRBV5-1
d_call: TRBD1
j_call: TRBJ2-4

cdr3_aa: CSVEGAEGGDYGYTF
cdr3_nt: TGCAGCGTTGAAGGTGCTGAGGGAGGGGACTATGGCTACACCTTC
clone_size: NA
v_call: TRBV29-1
d_call: NA
j_call: TRBJ1-2

cdr3_aa: CASSLGGAPDTQYF
cdr3_nt: TGTGCCAGCAGCCTCGGGGGGGCACCAGATACGCAGTATTTT
clone_size: NA
v_call: TRBV9
d_call: TRBD2
j_call: TRBJ2-3

cdr3_aa: CASATGVGEKLFF
cdr3_nt: TGTGCCAGCGCAACAGGGGTAGGTGAAAAACTGTTTTTT
clone_size: once
v_call: TRBV19
d_call: TRBD1
j_call: TRBJ1-4

cdr3_aa: CASSYQTGVTEAFF
cdr3_nt: TGTGCCAGCAGCTACCAAACAGGGGTCACTGAAGCTTTCTTT
clone_size: NA
v_call: TRBV7-6
d_call: TRBD1
j_call: TRBJ1-1

cdr3_aa: CASKSGQRTFGAFF
cdr3_nt: TGTGCCTCCAAGTCCGGACAGCGTACATTCGGAGCTTTCTTT
clone_size: NA
v_call: TRBV2
d_call: NA
j_call: TRBJ1-1

cdr3_aa: CASSPPILRRGEQFF
cdr3_nt: TGTGCCAGCTCACCACCAATTTTAAGAAGGGGTGAGCAGTTCTTC
clone_size: NA
v_call: TRBV18
d_call: NA
j_call: TRBJ2-1

cdr3_aa: CASSPNGGTGAVGGKSGQHF
cdr3_nt: TGTGCCAGCAGCCCCAATGGGGGGACAGGGGCAGTCGGGGGAAAGTCGGGGCAGCACTTC
clone_size: NA
v_call: TRBV11-3
d_call: TRBD1
j_call: TRBJ2-7

cdr3_aa: CASSQESTNYEQYF
cdr3_nt: TGTGCCAGCAGCCAAGAAAGCACCAACTACGAGCAGTACTTC
clone_size: NA
v_call: TRBV14
d_call: NA
j_call: TRBJ2-7

cdr3_aa: CASSTGLNQPQHF
cdr3_nt: TGTGCCAGCAGTACCGGACTCAATCAGCCCCAGCATTTT
clone_size: NA
v_call: TRBV6-5
d_call: NA
j_call: TRBJ1-5

cdr3_aa: CASSSPNRGRTEAFF
cdr3_nt: TGTGCCAGCAGTTCCCCAAACAGGGGGCGTACTGAAGCTTTCTTT
clone_size: NA
v_call: TRBV27
d_call: TRBD1
j_call: TRBJ1-1

cdr3_aa: CASSLGAGSNEQFF
cdr3_nt: TGTGCCAGCAGCTTAGGTGCGGGATCTAATGAGCAGTTCTTC
clone_size: few
v_call: TRBV7-9
d_call: NA
j_call: TRBJ2-1

cdr3_aa: CSASLLETQYF
cdr3_nt: TGCAGTGCTAGTTTACTAGAGACCCAGTACTTC
clone_size: few
v_call: TRBV20-1
d_call: NA
j_call: TRBJ2-5

cdr3_aa: CASSQGATNEKLFF
cdr3_nt: TGTGCCAGCAGCCAGGGGGCAACTAATGAAAAACTGTTTTTT
clone_size: NA
v_call: TRBV6-5
d_call: TRBD1
j_call: TRBJ1-4

cdr3_aa: CASSPRDRANSGANVLTF
cdr3_nt: TGTGCCAGCAGTCCCCGGGACAGGGCTAACTCTGGGGCCAACGTCCTGACTTTC
clone_size: few
v_call: TRBV6-6
d_call: TRBD1
j_call: TRBJ2-6

cdr3_aa: CASSLMVAGAKNIQYF
cdr3_nt: TGTGCCAGCAGCTTAATGGTGGCGGGCGCCAAAAACATTCAGTACTTC
clone_size: NA
v_call: TRBV13
d_call: NA
j_call: TRBJ2-4

cdr3_aa: CASKGFSYNSPLHF
cdr3_nt: TGTGCCAGCAAGGGGTTCTCCTATAATTCACCCCTCCACTTT
clone_size: NA
v_call: TRBV7-2
d_call: NA
j_call: TRBJ1-6

cdr3_aa: CASSLRRAGFDEQFF
cdr3_nt: TGCGCCAGCAGCCTCAGGAGGGCAGGGTTTGATGAGCAGTTCTTC
clone_size: NA
v_call: TRBV5-1
d_call: NA
j_call: TRBJ2-1

cdr3_aa: CASSYSSSDEQYF
cdr3_nt: TGTGCCAGCAGTTACTCGAGTTCGGACGAGCAGTACTTC
clone_size: NA
v_call: TRBV6-2/TRBV6-3
d_call: NA
j_call: TRBJ2-7

cdr3_aa: CASSRRDYTGELFF
cdr3_nt: TGTGCCAGCAGTCGCCGGGACTACACCGGGGAGCTGTTTTTT
clone_size: NA
v_call: TRBV6-5
d_call: NA
j_call: TRBJ2-2

cdr3_aa: CASSGGGGRGNQPQHF
cdr3_nt: TGTGCCAGCAGTGGGGGGGGCGGGCGTGGCAATCAGCCCCAGCATTTT
clone_size: NA
v_call: TRBV6-1
d_call: NA
j_call: TRBJ1-5

cdr3_aa: CSSYNPLRDTSYGYTF
cdr3_nt: TGCAGTTCCTATAACCCGCTCCGGGACACCAGTTATGGCTACACCTTC
clone_size: NA
v_call: TRBV29-1
d_call: NA
j_call: TRBJ1-2

cdr3_aa: CSASKGLNYNEQFF
cdr3_nt: TGCAGTGCTAGTAAGGGACTCAACTACAATGAGCAGTTCTTC
clone_size: NA
v_call: TRBV20-1
d_call: NA
j_call: TRBJ2-1

cdr3_aa: CASSLTPPQAGSPLHF
cdr3_nt: TGTGCCAGCAGTTTAACCCCCCCTCAGGCAGGGTCACCCCTCCACTTT
clone_size: NA
v_call: TRBV27
d_call: NA
j_call: TRBJ1-6